These 20 T cell receptor beta chains originate from one sample sequenced in a study of blood T cell repertoires in COVID-19. Assay used: immunoSEQ multiplex PCR; TCRdb lists only in-frame clones, some missing. In the table there are hundreds of thousands of clones, 90% of which are singletons. Material for sequencing was PBMCs or T cells enriched from blood (not recorded which). Receptors originate from a man aged 50 or older who had been exposed to COVID-19.

This chain connects TRBV28 to TRBJ1-2; TRBD1 might be the D (5 bases). The CDR3 has 13 residues. Per germline, CDR1 MDHEN and CDR2 SYDVKM. V was cut by 3 bases and J by 8 bases, with 13 bases left in between. In DNA, the CDR3 is TGTGCCAGCAGTTTTAGGGGTCTGGACGGCTACACCTTC. Protein product: CASSFRGLDGYTF.

The genes are TRBV6-2 or TRBV6-3 and TRBJ2-7; D is perhaps TRBD1 (6 bases). The ends were cut back, 6 bases at V and 2 bases at J, with 17 bases in the middle. The germline gives CDR1 MNHEY, CDR2 SVGEGT. This CDR3 has 15 amino acids. CDR3 residues: CASSERDIYPYEQYF. The CDR3, as DNA: TGTGCCAGCAGCGAACGGGACATTTACCCCTACGAGCAGTACTTC.

The chain combines TRBV9 with TRBJ2-1; TRBD2 agrees at 12 bases. Trimming at V came to 7 bases and at J to 7 bases, leaving 3 bases not matched to a gene. CDR1 and CDR2 (germline): SGDLS, YYNGEE. This CDR3 is built from 13 residues. CDR3 residues: CASGGTSGNEQFF. CDR3 nucleotides: TGTGCCAGCGGAGGGACTAGCGGGAATGAGCAGTTCTTC.

The chain is built from TRBV5-1 and TRBJ2-7; tentatively, D is TRBD2 (7 bases). V was shortened by 8 bases and J by 3 bases, with 21 bases between the two germline ends. From germline, CDR1 is SGHRS and CDR2 YFSETQ. The CDR3 spans 15 residues. This CDR3 is CARASGGLFGYEQYV. CDR3 nucleotides: TGCGCCAGGGCCTCCGGGGGGCTATTCGGCTACGAGCAGTACGTC.

The chain is built from TRBV19 and TRBJ1-6, with 7 bases identical to TRBD1. This CDR3 region has 14 residues. Germline loops: CDR1 LNHDA, CDR2 SQIVND (reference sequence). The V gene end was trimmed by 7 bases and the J gene end by 10 bases; junction bases not matched to a gene: 10. The CDR3 is CASTLQGFGSPLHF. The CDR3 DNA follows: TGTGCCAGTACCCTACAGGGGTTCGGCTCACCCCTCCACTTT.

V and J are TRBV9 and TRBJ2-3; TRBD2 matches at 7 bases. The CDR3 runs to 16 residues. Germline V gives CDR1 SGDLS, CDR2 YYNGEE. V lost 7 bases, J lost 4 bases, and 15 bases stayed unmatched. This CDR3 reads CASGREMGQWADTQYF. The DNA of the CDR3 is TGTGCCAGCGGGCGGGAGATGGGGCAATGGGCAGATACGCAGTATTTT.

This clone was detected once. This chain uses TRBV5-1 with TRBJ1-1, with a possible D match to TRBD1 (5 bases). Trimming stripped 3 bases from V and 5 bases from J, with 14 bases between. The CDR3 has 14 residues. CDR1 and CDR2 (germline): SGHRS, YFSETQ. CDR3 loop: CASSSSGGLTEAFF. For the CDR3, the DNA is TGCGCCAGCAGCTCCTCGGGGGGGTTGACTGAAGCTTTCTTT. Using reference TRBV5-1 and TRBJ1-1 for the parts outside the CDR3, the full variable domain is KAGVTQTPRYLIKTRGQQVTLSCSPISGHRSVSWYQQTPGQGLQFLFEYFSETQRNKGNFPGRFSGRQFSNSRSEMNVSTLELGDSALYLCASSSSGGLTEAFFGQGTRLTVV.

DNA for the CDR3: TGTGCCAGCAGCTTCGCGACAGGGGGACACACCGGGGAGCTGTTTTTT. Encoded protein: CASSFATGGHTGELFF. The V and J genes are TRBV7-3 and TRBJ2-2; 9 nucleotides match TRBD1. This CDR3 comprises 16 residues. The V and J ends lost 3 bases and 3 bases, in that order; junction bases with no gene match: 5. Germline V gene data show CDR1 as SGHTA and CDR2 as FQGTGA.

This rearrangement joins TRBV5-4 to TRBJ2-4; D is perhaps TRBD2 (6 bases). The V gene lost 3 bases and the J gene lost 6 bases, with 10 bases spanning the gap. This CDR3 comprises 13 residues. The germline V gene encodes CDR1 SGHNT and CDR2 YYREEE (reference sequence). CDR3 in DNA: TGTGCCAGCAGCTGGGGGGTTCCAAACATTCAGTACTTC. Translation: CASSWGVPNIQYF.

The chain joins TRBV3-1 (or the pseudogene TRBV3-2) to TRBJ1-1, with D hard to call. Germline CDR1 is LGHDT and CDR2 is YNNKEL (reference sequence). The CDR3 totals 16 residues. Trimming shortened V by 0 bases and J by 0 bases, and 11 bases separated the two germline ends. CDR3 sequence reads: CASSQDPRIMNTEAFF. CDR3 sequence (DNA): TGTGCCAGCAGCCAAGATCCCAGAATCATGAACACTGAAGCTTTCTTT.

The chain employs TRBV2 and TRBJ1-5, with 9 bases aligning to TRBD1. This CDR3 is built from 16 residues. Germline trimming cut 5 bases from V and 2 bases from J; bases unmatched to any gene: 7. The germline V gene encodes CDR1 SNHLY and CDR2 FYNNEI. The CDR3 is CASSRPGQGGNQPQHF. Written as DNA, the CDR3 is TGTGCCAGCAGTAGACCGGGACAGGGAGGCAATCAGCCCCAGCATTTT.

CDR3 protein: CASSLSGVGYNEQFF. Here the CDR3 DNA reads TGTGCCAGCAGCTTGTCGGGTGTTGGATACAATGAGCAGTTCTTC. The chain carries TRBV11-3 and TRBJ2-1, with D uncertain. Per the germline V gene, CDR1 is SGHNT and CDR2 is YENEEA. CDR3 length: 15 residues. Trimming removed 3 bases from V and 4 bases from J, with 13 bases in between.

DNA for the CDR3: TGCGCCAGCAGTGAGTGGGGTTGGGACAGTGAAGCTTTCTTT. It encodes CASSEWGWDSEAFF. The chain links TRBV10-2 to TRBJ1-1, with 7 bases identical to TRBD1. Germline values: CDR1 WSHSY, CDR2 SAAADI. Trimming took 1 base from V and 7 from J; bases not matched to a gene: 6. This CDR3 region has 14 residues.

The chain is built from TRBV30 and TRBJ1-1; D unclear. Germline CDR1 is GTSNPN and CDR2 is SVGIG (reference sequence). The CDR3 runs to 14 residues. Trimming removed 3 bases at V and 0 bases at J, with 11 bases between. As DNA, the CDR3 is TGTGCCTGGAGCAAGGACTTACTGAACACTGAAGCTTTCTTT. Translating it yields CAWSKDLLNTEAFF.

The V and J genes are TRBV29-1 and TRBJ2-1; D is ambiguous. Trimming removed 4 bases at V and 2 bases at J, with 12 bases between. CDR3 size: 14 residues. CDR1 and CDR2 from the germline V gene are SQVTM and ANQGSEA. CDR3 sequence: CSVGVGFAYNEQFF. CDR3 DNA: TGCAGCGTTGGTGTGGGCTTCGCCTACAATGAGCAGTTCTTC.

The genes are TRBV7-9 and TRBJ1-1; unclear D gene. This CDR3 has 11 amino acids. Germline V CDR1 and CDR2: SEHNR, FQNEAQ (reference sequence). Deletions cut 5 bases from V and 11 bases from J, with 12 bases between. In nucleotides, the CDR3 is TGTGCCAGCAGCCTTCTCGACTCGGCTTTCTTT. This gives the protein CASSLLDSAFF.

The CDR3: CASRSTGVGYGYTF. CDR3 bases: TGTGCCAGTAGATCGACAGGGGTAGGCTATGGCTACACCTTC. The chain couples TRBV19 to TRBJ1-2, with TRBD1 matching over 8 bases. Germline-derived CDR1 and CDR2 are LNHDA and SQIVND (reference sequence). This CDR3 is 14 amino acids long. V lost 6 bases and J lost 4; bases outside the gene matches: 7.

This sequence joins TRBV5-1 and TRBJ2-2, with TRBD2 identical over 7 bases. The CDR3 contains 15 residues. CDR1 and CDR2 (germline): SGHRS, YFSETQ. After removal of 3 bases from V and 4 bases from J, the junction contained 6 bases not matched to a gene. This CDR3 reads CASSSDPGGTGELFF. The CDR3 DNA reads TGCGCCAGCAGCTCGGACCCGGGAGGCACCGGGGAGCTGTTTTTT.

The rearrangement links TRBV11-2 to TRBJ2-5, with D possibly matching TRBD2 (6 bases). This CDR3 is built from 15 residues. Germline CDR1 reads SGHAT; CDR2 reads FQNNGV. The ends were cut back, 4 bases at V and 1 base at J, with 13 bases in the middle. CDR3 amino acids: CASSSRLDLQETQYF. CDR3 bases: TGTGCCAGCAGCTCCAGACTAGACCTCCAAGAGACCCAGTACTTC.

V is TRBV6-6 and J is TRBJ1-1; D possibly corresponds to TRBD1 (5 bases). Trimming took 6 bases from V and 3 from J, leaving 17 bases between them. The CDR3 consists of 15 residues. Germline V gene sequence: CDR1 MNHNY, CDR2 SVGAGI (reference sequence). For the CDR3, the DNA is TGTGCCAGCAGGGGGAGGGACCGAGGGTACACTGAAGCTTTCTTT. Residues: CASRGRDRGYTEAFF.